These 9 T cell receptor beta chains were sequenced from one sample in a study of vaccination and CD4 T cells after COVID-19. Specified treatment: approximately 11-day PBMC culture with coronavirus spike peptide pools or control peptides (ViraFEST assay). Prior to the COVID-19 pandemic (2011-2018), the unexposed donor's CD4+ T cells were collected. No antigens are known for them. Cultured CD4+ T-cell DNA underwent Oncomine TCR Beta short-read sequencing. It was from cultured CD4+ T cells that genomic DNA was extracted. From the PCR reads, TCRdb called clonotypes with MiXCR, one entry per CDR3 protein. Among 9,500 to 14,000 distinct CDR3 sequences listed, roughly 40% were seen once. Sequenced material: CD4+ T cells from blood, cultured in vitro. The receptors originated from a human donor in good health.

This rearrangement joins TRBV12-3 or TRBV12-4 to TRBJ1-5; D is ambiguous. V dropped 2 bases and J dropped 4 bases, with 6 bases sitting between them. The CDR3 runs to 13 residues. The CDR3 region is CASSLTENQPQHF. As DNA, the CDR3 is TGTGCCAGCAGTTTAACGGAAAATCAGCCCCAGCATTTT.

The chain links TRBV29-1 to TRBJ1-2; a weak D match, TRBD1 (5 bases). CDR1 is SQVTM and CDR2 is ANQGSEA in the germline V gene. The CDR3 sequence is 12 residues long. Deletions cut 4 bases from V and 7 bases from J, with 13 bases between. CDR3 region: CSVAGQGSGYTF. The CDR3 DNA is TGCAGCGTTGCAGGACAAGGTAGTGGCTACACCTTC.

The V and J genes are TRBV20-1 and TRBJ2-3; a weak D match, TRBD1 (5 bases). Per germline, CDR1 DFQATT and CDR2 SNEGSKA (reference sequence). The CDR3 runs to 11 residues. The DNA of the CDR3 is TGCGGCGCAGGGAGCACAGATACGCAGTATTTT. This sequence encodes CGAGSTDTQYF.

This sequence joins TRBV6-2 or TRBV6-3 and TRBJ1-1; D is possibly TRBD1 (6 bases). The CDR3 runs 14 residues. V dropped 0 bases and J dropped 5 bases, with 10 bases sitting between them. Germline values: CDR1 MNHEY, CDR2 SVGEGT. This CDR3 is CASSYSGQGTEAFF. In DNA, the CDR3 is TGTGCCAGCAGTTACTCGGGTCAGGGGACTGAAGCTTTCTTT.

The gene calls are TRBV7-3 and TRBJ2-5; 10 bases fit TRBD1. This CDR3 has 13 residues. J lost 5 bases, V lost 5 bases, and 2 bases had no gene match. CDR1 and CDR2 (germline): SGHTA, FQGTGA. The CDR3 nucleotides read TGTGCCAGCAGCCCGGGACAGGGGGAGACCCAGTACTTC. This encodes CASSPGQGETQYF.

The genes are TRBV4-2 and TRBJ2-2; D possibly corresponds to TRBD2 (7 bases). V lost 3 bases and J lost 6, with 14 bases in between. Germline values: CDR1 LGHNA, CDR2 YNFKEQ. CDR3 size: 15 residues. The CDR3 nucleotides are TGTGCCAGCAGCCAGATAGGGGGGGGCTCCGGGGAGCTGTTTTTT. This translates into CASSQIGGGSGELFF.

This chain uses TRBV24-1 with TRBJ2-3; TRBD2 agrees at 7 bases. Losses at the gene ends were 5 bases for V and 1 base for J; bases not matched to a gene: 5. Per germline, CDR1 KGHDR and CDR2 SFDVKD. The CDR3 is 15 residues long. The CDR3 sequence: CATSVGLAGTDTQYF. The CDR3 coding sequence is TGTGCCACCAGTGTTGGTCTAGCGGGCACAGATACGCAGTATTTT.

The genes are TRBV27 and TRBJ2-7; the match to TRBD2 covers 9 bases. Germline V gene data show CDR1 as MNHEY and CDR2 as SMNVEV (reference sequence). V trimming: 8 bases; J trimming: 4 bases; junction bases outside the gene matches: 3. CDR3 length: 12 residues. The CDR3 spells CASGGGAYEQYF. DNA of the CDR3: TGTGCCAGCGGCGGGGGGGCATACGAGCAGTACTTC.

This clonotype was observed a handful of times. The gene calls are TRBV11-2 and TRBJ1-5; D is perhaps TRBD1 (5 bases). V lost 0 bases and J 1 base, leaving 7 bases between the germline ends. The germline V gene has CDR1 SGHAT and CDR2 FQNNGV. The CDR3 loop spans 15 amino acids. This CDR3 is CASSLEAGSNQPQHF. CDR3 DNA sequence: TGTGCCAGCAGCTTAGAGGCAGGGAGCAATCAGCCCCAGCATTTT.